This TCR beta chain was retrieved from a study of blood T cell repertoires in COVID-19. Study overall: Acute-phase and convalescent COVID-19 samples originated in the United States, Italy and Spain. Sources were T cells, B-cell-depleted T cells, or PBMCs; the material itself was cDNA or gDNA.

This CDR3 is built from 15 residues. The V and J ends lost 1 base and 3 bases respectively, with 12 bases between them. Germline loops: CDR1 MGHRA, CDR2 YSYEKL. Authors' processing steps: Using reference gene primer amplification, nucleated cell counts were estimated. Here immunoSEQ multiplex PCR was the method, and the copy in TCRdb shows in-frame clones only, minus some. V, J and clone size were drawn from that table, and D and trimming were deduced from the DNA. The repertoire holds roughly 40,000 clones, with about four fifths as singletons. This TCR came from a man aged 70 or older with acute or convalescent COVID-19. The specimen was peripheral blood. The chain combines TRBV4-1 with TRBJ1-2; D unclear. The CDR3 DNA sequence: TGCGCCAGCAGCCAAGGCAAAAGCGCTTACTATGGCTACACCTTC. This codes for CASSQGKSAYYGYTF.